This TCR beta chain was documented in a study of naive CD8 T cells in extremely preterm neonates. Study-wide results and limits: Relative to older groups, preterm infants had shorter, less trimmed CDR3s with fewer N additions. Productive template counts varied among preterm samples, a noted limitation. Preterm neonate repertoires were significantly less rich by iChao1 than others.

Repertoires were generated with immunoSEQ multiplex PCR, while TCRdb's copy carries only in-frame clones and drops some. The sample yields about 23,000 clones, more than 70% seen once. About this clone: Its antigen is as yet unknown.

Extremely preterm deliveries at about 23-28 weeks of gestation provided the preterm samples. Pregnancies with fetal demise, active maternal HSV infection or known maternal HIV were excluded. The sample holds sorted live naive CD8+ CD45RA+CCR7+ T cells. This clonotype was sampled from a boy who was born preterm. The source material was naive CD8+ T cells from cord blood.

The CDR3 coding sequence is TGTGCCAGTAGTATAGGGGGCTATAATTCACCCCTCCACTTT. Translated, it gives CASSIGGYNSPLHF. J is TRBJ1-6 and V is TRBV19; D gene uncertain. This CDR3 has 14 amino acids. Germline V CDR1 and CDR2: LNHDA, SQIVND (reference sequence). Between the trimmed V and J ends, which lost 1 base and 3 bases, there was a span of 4 bases.